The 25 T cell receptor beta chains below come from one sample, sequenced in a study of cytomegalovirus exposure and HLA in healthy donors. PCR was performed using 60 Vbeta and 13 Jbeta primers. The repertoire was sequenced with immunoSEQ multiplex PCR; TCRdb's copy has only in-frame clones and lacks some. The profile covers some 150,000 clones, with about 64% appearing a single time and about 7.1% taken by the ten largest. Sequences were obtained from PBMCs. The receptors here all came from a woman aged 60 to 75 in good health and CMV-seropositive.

For the CDR3, the DNA is TGTGCCAGCAGCTTAGACAGGGTCGGAGGCTACACCTTC. Translating it yields CASSLDRVGGYTF. This chain uses TRBV7-2 with TRBJ1-2; weak D call: TRBD1 (6 bases). This CDR3 comprises 13 residues. The ends were cut back, 1 base at V and 8 bases at J, with 11 bases in the middle. Germline V lookup: CDR1 SGHTA, CDR2 FQGNSA.

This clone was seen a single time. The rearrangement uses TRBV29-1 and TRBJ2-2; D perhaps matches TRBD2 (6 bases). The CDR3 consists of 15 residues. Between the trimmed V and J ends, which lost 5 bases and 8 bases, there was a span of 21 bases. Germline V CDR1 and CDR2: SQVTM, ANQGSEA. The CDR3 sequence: CSVHITRGGGGELFF. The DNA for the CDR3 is TGCAGCGTTCACATAACTCGGGGAGGAGGTGGGGAGCTGTTTTTT.

CDR3 DNA sequence: TGTGCCAGCAGTTTGGGCTGGGGACTAGCGGGAGCTGAGCAGTTCTTC. It specifies CASSLGWGLAGAEQFF. This rearrangement joins TRBV7-8 to TRBJ2-1, with 14 bases matching TRBD2. Trimming took 6 bases from V and 9 from J; bases not matched to a gene: 10. The CDR3 extends over 16 amino acids. CDR1 is SGHVS and CDR2 is FQNEAQ in the germline V gene.

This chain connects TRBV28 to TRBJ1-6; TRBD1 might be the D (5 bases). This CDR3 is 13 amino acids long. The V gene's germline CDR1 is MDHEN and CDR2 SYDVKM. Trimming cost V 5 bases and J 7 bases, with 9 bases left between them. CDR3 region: CASSPPGNSPLHF. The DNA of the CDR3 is TGTGCCAGCAGTCCTCCAGGGAATTCACCCCTCCACTTT.

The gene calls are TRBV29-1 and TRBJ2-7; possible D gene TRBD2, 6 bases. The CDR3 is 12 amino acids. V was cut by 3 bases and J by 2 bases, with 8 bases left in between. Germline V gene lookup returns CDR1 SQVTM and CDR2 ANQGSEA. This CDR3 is CSVEGGAYEQYF. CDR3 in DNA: TGCAGCGTTGAGGGGGGAGCCTACGAGCAGTACTTC.

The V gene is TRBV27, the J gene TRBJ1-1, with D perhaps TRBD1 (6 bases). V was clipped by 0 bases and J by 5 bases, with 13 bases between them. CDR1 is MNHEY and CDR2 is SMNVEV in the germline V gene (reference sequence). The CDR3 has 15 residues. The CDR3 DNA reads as TGTGCCAGCAGTTTATCGCGGGGGGCGGGAACTGAAGCTTTCTTT. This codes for CASSLSRGAGTEAFF.

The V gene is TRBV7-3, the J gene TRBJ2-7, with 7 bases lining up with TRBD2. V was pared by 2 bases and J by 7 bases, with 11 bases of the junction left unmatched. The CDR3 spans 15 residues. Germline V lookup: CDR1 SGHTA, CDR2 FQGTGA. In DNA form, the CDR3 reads TGTGCCAGCAGCTTAGGGGGAGGGCCCCTTGAGGAGCAGTACTTC. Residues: CASSLGGGPLEEQYF.

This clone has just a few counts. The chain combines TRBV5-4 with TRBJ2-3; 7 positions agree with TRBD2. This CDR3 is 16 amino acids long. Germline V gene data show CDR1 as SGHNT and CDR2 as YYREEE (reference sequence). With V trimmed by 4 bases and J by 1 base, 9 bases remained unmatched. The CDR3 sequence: CASSPAGAGGTDTQYF. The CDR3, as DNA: TGTGCCAGCAGCCCGGCCGGGGCGGGGGGCACAGATACGCAGTATTTT. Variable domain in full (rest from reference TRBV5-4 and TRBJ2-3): ETGVTQSPTHLIKTRGQQVTLRCSSQSGHNTVSWYQQALGQGPQFIFQYYREEENGRGNFPPRFSGLQFPNYSSELNVNALELDDSALYLCASSPAGAGGTDTQYFGPGTRLTVL.

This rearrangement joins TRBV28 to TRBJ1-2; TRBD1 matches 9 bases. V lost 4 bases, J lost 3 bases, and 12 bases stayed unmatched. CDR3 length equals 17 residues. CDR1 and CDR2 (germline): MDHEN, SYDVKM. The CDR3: CASSWSIYGDRDYGYTF. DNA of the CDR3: TGTGCCAGCAGTTGGTCTATTTATGGGGACAGGGACTATGGCTACACCTTC.

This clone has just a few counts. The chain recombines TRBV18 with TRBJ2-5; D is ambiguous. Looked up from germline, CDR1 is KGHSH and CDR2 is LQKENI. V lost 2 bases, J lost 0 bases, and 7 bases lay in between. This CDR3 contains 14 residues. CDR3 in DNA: TGTGCCAGCTCACCAGGTGCTAACCAAGAGACCCAGTACTTC. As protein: CASSPGANQETQYF.

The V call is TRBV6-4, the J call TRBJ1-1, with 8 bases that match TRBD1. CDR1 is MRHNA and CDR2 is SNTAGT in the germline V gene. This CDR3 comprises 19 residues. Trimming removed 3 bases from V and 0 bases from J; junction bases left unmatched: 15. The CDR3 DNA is TGTGCCAGCAGTGAGGGACAGGAGTGGATTATCTTTTTGAACACTGAAGCTTTCTTT. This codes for CASSEGQEWIIFLNTEAFF.

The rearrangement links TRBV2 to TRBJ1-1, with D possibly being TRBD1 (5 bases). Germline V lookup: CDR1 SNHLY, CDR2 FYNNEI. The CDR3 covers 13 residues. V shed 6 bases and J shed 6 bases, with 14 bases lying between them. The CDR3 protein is CASRGEGIAEAFF. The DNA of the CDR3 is TGTGCCAGCAGGGGGGAGGGAATCGCTGAAGCTTTCTTT. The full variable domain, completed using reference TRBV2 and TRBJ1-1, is EPEVTQTPSHQVTQMGQEVILRCVPISNHLYFYWYRQILGQKVEFLVSFYNNEISEKSEIFDDQFSVERPDGSNFTLKIRSTKLEDSAMYFCASRGEGIAEAFFGQGTRLTVV.

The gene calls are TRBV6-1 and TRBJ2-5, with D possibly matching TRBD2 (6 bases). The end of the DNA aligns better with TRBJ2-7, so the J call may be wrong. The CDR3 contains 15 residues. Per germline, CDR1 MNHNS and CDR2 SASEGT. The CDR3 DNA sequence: TGTGCCAGCAGTGAAAGAAGCGGGCTATCCTACGAGCAGTACTTC. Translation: CASSERSGLSYEQYF.

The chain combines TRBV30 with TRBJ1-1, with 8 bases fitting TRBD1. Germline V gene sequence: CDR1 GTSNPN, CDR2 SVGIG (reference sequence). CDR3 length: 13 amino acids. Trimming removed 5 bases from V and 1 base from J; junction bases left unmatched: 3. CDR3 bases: TGTGCCTGGGGGACAGGAGCGAACACTGAAGCTTTCTTT. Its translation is CAWGTGANTEAFF. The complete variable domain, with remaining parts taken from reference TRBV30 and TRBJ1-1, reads SQTIHQWPATLVQPVGSPLSLECTVEGTSNPNLYWYRQAAGRGLQLLFYSVGIGQISSEVPQNLSASRPQDRQFILSSKKLLLSDSGFYLCAWGTGANTEAFFGQGTRLTVV.

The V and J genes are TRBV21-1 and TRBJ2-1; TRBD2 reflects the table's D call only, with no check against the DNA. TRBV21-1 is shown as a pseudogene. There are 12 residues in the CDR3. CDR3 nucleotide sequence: TGTGCCAGCAGCAAAAGCGGGAATGAGCAGTTCTTC. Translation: CASSKSGNEQFF.

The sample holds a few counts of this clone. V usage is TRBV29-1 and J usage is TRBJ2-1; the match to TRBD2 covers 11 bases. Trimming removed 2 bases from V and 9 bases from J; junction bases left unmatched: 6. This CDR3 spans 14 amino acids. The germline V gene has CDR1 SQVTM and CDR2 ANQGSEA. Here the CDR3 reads CSVETSGSRGEQFF. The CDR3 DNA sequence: TGCAGCGTTGAAACTAGCGGGAGTAGGGGTGAGCAGTTCTTC.

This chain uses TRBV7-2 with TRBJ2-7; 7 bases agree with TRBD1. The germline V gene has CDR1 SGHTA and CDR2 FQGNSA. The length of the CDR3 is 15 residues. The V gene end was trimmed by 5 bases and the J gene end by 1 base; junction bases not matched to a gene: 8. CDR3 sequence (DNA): TGTGCCAGCAGCGCCTTCGGGACAGCTTCCTACGAGCAGTACTTC. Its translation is CASSAFGTASYEQYF. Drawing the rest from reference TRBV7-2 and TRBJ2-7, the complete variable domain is GAGVSQSPSNKVTEKGKDVELRCDPISGHTALYWYRQSLGQGLEFLIYFQGNSAPDKSGLPSDRFSAERTGGSVSTLTIQRTQQEDSAVYLCASSAFGTASYEQYFGPGTRLTVT.

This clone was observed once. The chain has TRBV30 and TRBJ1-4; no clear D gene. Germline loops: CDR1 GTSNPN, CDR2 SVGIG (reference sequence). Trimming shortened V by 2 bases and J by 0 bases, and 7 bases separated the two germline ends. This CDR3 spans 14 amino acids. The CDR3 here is CAWSNIATNEKLFF. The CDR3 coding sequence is TGTGCCTGGAGTAATATTGCAACTAATGAAAAACTGTTTTTT. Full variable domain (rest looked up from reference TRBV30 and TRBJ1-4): SQTIHQWPATLVQPVGSPLSLECTVEGTSNPNLYWYRQAAGRGLQLLFYSVGIGQISSEVPQNLSASRPQDRQFILSSKKLLLSDSGFYLCAWSNIATNEKLFFGSGTQLSVL.

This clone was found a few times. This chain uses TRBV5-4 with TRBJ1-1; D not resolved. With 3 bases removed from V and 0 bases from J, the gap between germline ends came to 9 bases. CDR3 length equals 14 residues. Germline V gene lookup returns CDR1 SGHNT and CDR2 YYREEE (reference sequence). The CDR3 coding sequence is TGTGCCAGCAGCTCCCGCGGATTGAACACTGAAGCTTTCTTT. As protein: CASSSRGLNTEAFF.

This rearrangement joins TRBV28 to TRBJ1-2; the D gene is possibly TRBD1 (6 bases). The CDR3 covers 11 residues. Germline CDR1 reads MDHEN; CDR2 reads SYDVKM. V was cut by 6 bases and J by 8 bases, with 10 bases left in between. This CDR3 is CASSERGGYTF. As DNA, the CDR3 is TGTGCCAGCAGCGAGAGGGGGGGCTACACCTTC.

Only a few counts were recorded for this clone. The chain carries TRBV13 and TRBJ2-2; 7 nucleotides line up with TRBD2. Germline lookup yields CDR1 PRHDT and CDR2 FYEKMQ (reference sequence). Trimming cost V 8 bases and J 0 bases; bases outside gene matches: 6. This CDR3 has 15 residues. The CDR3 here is CASQTLAANTGELFF. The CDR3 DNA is TGTGCCAGCCAAACCCTAGCGGCGAACACCGGGGAGCTGTTTTTT.

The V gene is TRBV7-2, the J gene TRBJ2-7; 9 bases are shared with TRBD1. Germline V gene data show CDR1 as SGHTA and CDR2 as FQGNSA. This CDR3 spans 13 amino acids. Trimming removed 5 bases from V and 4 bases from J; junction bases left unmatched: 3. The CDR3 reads CASSADRGYEQYF. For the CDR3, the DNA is TGTGCCAGCAGCGCGGACAGGGGATACGAGCAGTACTTC.

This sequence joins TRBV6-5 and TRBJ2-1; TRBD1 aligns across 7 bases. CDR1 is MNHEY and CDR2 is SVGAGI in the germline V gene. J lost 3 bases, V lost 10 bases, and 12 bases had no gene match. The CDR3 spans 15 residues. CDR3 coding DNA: TGTGCCACCACAACCCGGACAGGATACTACAATGAGCAGTTCTTC. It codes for CATTTRTGYYNEQFF.

CDR3 nucleotide sequence: TGTGCCAGCAGCTTCGACACGGCCTACGAGCAGTACTTC. Translated, it gives CASSFDTAYEQYF. The chain combines TRBV7-8 with TRBJ2-7; D gene unclear. The CDR3 covers 13 residues. The V gene lost 3 bases and the J gene lost 2 bases, with 8 bases spanning the gap. CDR1 and CDR2 from the germline V gene are SGHVS and FQNEAQ.

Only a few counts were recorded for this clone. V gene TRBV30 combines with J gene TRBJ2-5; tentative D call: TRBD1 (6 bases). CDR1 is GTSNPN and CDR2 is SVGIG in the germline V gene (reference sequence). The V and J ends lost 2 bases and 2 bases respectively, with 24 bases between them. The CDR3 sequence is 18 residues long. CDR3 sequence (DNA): TGTGCCTGGAGTCTAGGACAGATCTCCAATCAGTGGCAAGAGACCCAGTACTTC. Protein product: CAWSLGQISNQWQETQYF.